Listed below are T cell receptor beta chains from one sample, sequenced in a study of cytomegalovirus exposure and HLA in healthy donors. Measured with immunoSEQ multiplex PCR; TCRdb has only the in-frame clones, and not every one. Of about 200,000 clones listed, roughly three quarters are singletons. The sequenced sample consisted of PBMCs. The receptors stem from a man aged 50 to 60 in good health and CMV-seronegative. Each CDR3 is given with its conserved first and last residue. A D gene is named only where the DNA matches it firmly. The size field is filled for only some rows; it gives once, few, many or a size class.

v_call	clone_size	d_call	j_call	cdr3_aa	cdr3_nt
TRBV6-5	.	.	TRBJ2-1	CASMGIAAGDNEQFF	TGTGCCAGCATGGGGATTGCGGCCGGGGACAATGAGCAGTTCTTC
TRBV5-1	.	TRBD1	TRBJ2-1	CASSLTGQKYNEQFF	TGCGCCAGCAGCTTAACGGGACAGAAGTACAATGAGCAGTTCTTC
TRBV7-2	few	TRBD1	TRBJ2-2	CASSLAGGVGTGELFF	TGTGCCAGCAGCTTGGCAGGGGGCGTTGGCACCGGGGAGCTGTTTTTT
TRBV9	.	TRBD2	TRBJ2-1	CASSFRTSGSWRDYNEQFF	TGTGCCAGCAGCTTCCGGACTAGCGGGAGTTGGAGGGACTACAATGAGCAGTTCTTC
TRBV27	.	TRBD2	TRBJ2-1	CASVNTGGSAGGYNEQFF	TGTGCCAGCGTCAATACGGGGGGCTCAGCGGGAGGATACAATGAGCAGTTCTTC
TRBV5-1	.	TRBD1	TRBJ1-1	CASSLVSSRLDRGYTEAFF	TGCGCCAGCAGCTTGGTTTCTTCGCGGCTGGACAGGGGCTACACTGAAGCTTTCTTT
TRBV2	.	TRBD1	TRBJ2-7	CASRTGFREQYF	TGTGCCAGCAGGACAGGGTTCAGAGAGCAGTACTTC
TRBV7-8	.	.	TRBJ2-6	CASSWEKTGANVLTF	TGTGCCAGCAGCTGGGAGAAAACTGGGGCCAACGTCCTGACTTTC
TRBV6-1	once	.	TRBJ2-3	CASSRGQRDTDTQYF	TGTGCCAGCAGCCGCGGACAGCGGGACACAGATACGCAGTATTTT
TRBV5-1	few	TRBD1	TRBJ2-1	CASSLSGTGNNEQFF	TGCGCCAGCAGCTTGTCCGGGACAGGAAACAATGAGCAGTTCTTC
TRBV5-1	.	.	TRBJ1-1	CASREAINTEAFF	TGCGCCAGCAGGGAGGCCATTAACACTGAAGCTTTCTTT
TRBV27	once	.	TRBJ1-3	CASSRFGGNTIYF	TGTGCCAGCAGTCGATTCGGGGGAAACACCATATATTTT
TRBV27	few	TRBD2	TRBJ2-7	CASRSGLAGIYEQYF	TGTGCCAGCAGGTCGGGACTAGCGGGAATTTACGAGCAGTACTTC
TRBV28	.	.	TRBJ2-1	CASFTSGEDEQFF	TGTGCCAGCTTTACTTCCGGGGAGGATGAGCAGTTCTTC
TRBV10-3	.	TRBD2	TRBJ2-3	CASGASGRALGGTDTQYF	TGTGCCTCCGGGGCTAGCGGGAGGGCCTTGGGTGGCACAGATACGCAGTATTTT
TRBV12-5	.	.	TRBJ2-7	CASGLEPGTYEQYF	TGTGCTAGTGGTTTGGAGCCGGGTACCTACGAGCAGTACTTC
TRBV5-1	.	TRBD1	TRBJ2-7	CASSLTGGTYEQYF	TGCGCCAGCAGCTTGACAGGGGGTACCTACGAGCAGTACTTC
TRBV9	.	.	TRBJ1-2	CASSVGGDYGYTF	TGTGCCAGCAGCGTAGGCGGGGACTATGGCTACACCTTC
TRBV6-6	.	.	TRBJ1-1	CASIDRWNTEAFF	TGTGCCAGCATTGACAGATGGAACACTGAAGCTTTCTTT
TRBV9	.	.	TRBJ2-7	CASSVGWTAPYEQYF	TGTGCCAGCAGCGTAGGGTGGACAGCTCCCTACGAGCAGTACTTC
TRBV28	.	.	TRBJ1-3	CASGVGGPFSGNTIYF	TGTGCCAGCGGGGTCGGGGGGCCTTTCTCTGGAAACACCATATATTTT
TRBV5-4	.	TRBD2	TRBJ2-2	CASSYTSGINTGELFF	TGTGCCAGCAGTTACACTAGCGGGATTAACACCGGGGAGCTGTTTTTT
TRBV19	.	.	TRBJ2-7	CASSPGLGSSYEQYF	TGTGCCAGTAGTCCCGGACTGGGAAGCTCCTACGAGCAGTACTTC
TRBV5-1	.	.	TRBJ1-1	CASSFIGRTEAFF	TGCGCCAGCAGCTTTATAGGGAGGACTGAAGCTTTCTTT
TRBV14	.	TRBD2	TRBJ2-1	CASSQAGSSGRRSSYNEQFF	TGTGCCAGCAGCCAAGCCGGATCTAGCGGGAGGCGAAGCTCCTACAATGAGCAGTTCTTC
TRBV7-8	few	TRBD1	TRBJ2-7	CASSLAGTGNYEQYF	TGTGCCAGCAGCTTAGCCGGGACAGGAAACTACGAGCAGTACTTC